The clone carrying this T cell receptor beta chain was counted only a few times. No antigen is known for it. 5'RACE primed at constant segments yielded TCR alpha and TCR beta cDNA libraries bearing sample barcodes and UMIs. TCRdb itself ran the 5' RACE reads through MiXCR, one entry per CDR3 protein. This sample carries some 120,000 distinct CDR3 sequences, 15% to 20% of them seen once, and the ten largest clones take approximately 13%. The entry originates in a study of T-cell memory formation after mild COVID-19. General study results and limits: Cross-reactive memory apparently joined, as some responding clones appeared in pre-infection memory.

From germline, CDR1 is DFQATT and CDR2 SNEGSKA (reference sequence). This CDR3 comprises 12 residues. Losses at the gene ends were 5 bases for V and 4 bases for J; bases not matched to a gene: 4. The rearrangement links TRBV20-1 to TRBJ1-2; TRBD1 aligns across 7 bases. The source is an adult woman who had mild COVID-19 (a few samples of this study predate the infection). Cell type and time point are not known. What was sequenced was PBMCs or a T cell subset sorted from them (not recorded which). The CDR3 here is CSAATGTYGYTF. In nucleotides, the CDR3 is TGCAGTGCTGCGACAGGGACCTATGGCTACACCTTC.